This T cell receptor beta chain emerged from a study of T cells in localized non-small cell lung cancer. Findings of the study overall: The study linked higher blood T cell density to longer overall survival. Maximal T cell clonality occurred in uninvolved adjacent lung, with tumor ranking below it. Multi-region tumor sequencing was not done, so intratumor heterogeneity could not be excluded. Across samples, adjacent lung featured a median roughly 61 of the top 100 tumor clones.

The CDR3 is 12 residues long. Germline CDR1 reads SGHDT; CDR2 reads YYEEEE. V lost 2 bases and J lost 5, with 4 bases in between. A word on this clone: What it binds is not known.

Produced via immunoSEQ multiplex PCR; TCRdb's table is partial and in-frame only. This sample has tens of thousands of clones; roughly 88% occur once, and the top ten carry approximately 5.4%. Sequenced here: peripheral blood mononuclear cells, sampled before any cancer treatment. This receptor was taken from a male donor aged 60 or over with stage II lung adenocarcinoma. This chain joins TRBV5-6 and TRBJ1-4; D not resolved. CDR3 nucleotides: TGTGCCAGCAGCTTCGGGAATGAAAAACTGTTTTTT. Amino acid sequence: CASSFGNEKLFF.